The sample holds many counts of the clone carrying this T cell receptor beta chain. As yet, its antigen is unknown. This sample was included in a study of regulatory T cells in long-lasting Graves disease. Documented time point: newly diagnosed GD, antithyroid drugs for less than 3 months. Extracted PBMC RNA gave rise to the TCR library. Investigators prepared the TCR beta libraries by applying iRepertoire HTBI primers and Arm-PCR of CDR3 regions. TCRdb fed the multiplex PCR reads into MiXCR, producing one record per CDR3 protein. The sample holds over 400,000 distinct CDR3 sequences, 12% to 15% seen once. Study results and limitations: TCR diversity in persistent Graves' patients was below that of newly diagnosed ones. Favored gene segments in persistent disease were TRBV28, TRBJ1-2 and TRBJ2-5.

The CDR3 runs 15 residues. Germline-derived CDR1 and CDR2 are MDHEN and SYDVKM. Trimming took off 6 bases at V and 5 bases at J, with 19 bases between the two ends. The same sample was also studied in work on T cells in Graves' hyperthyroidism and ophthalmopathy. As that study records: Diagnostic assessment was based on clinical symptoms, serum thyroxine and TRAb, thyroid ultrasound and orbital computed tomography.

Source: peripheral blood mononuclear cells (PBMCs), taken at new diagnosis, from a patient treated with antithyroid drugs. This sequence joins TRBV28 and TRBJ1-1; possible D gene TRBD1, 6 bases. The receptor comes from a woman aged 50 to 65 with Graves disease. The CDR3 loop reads CASSDPTGAGTEAFF. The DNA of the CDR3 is TGTGCCAGCAGCGACCCCACGGGGGCTGGAACTGAAGCTTTCTTT. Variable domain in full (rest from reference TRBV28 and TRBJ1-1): DVKVTQSSRYLVKRTGEKVFLECVQDMDHENMFWYRQDPGLGLRLIYFSYDVKMKEKGDIPEGYSVSREKKERFSLILESASTNQTSMYLCASSDPTGAGTEAFFGQGTRLTVV.